A selection of T cell receptor beta chains follows, all from one sample in a study of blood T cell repertoires in COVID-19. Measured with immunoSEQ multiplex PCR; TCRdb has only the in-frame clones, and not every one. The sample lists about 130,000 clones; around 89% were seen once. The specimen sequenced was peripheral blood. These receptors came from a man aged 50-59 years with active or convalescent COVID-19. Both conserved end residues are part of each CDR3. Fields, in order: clone size, D gene, J gene, V gene, CDR3 protein, CDR3 DNA. The D gene is left open where the match is weak. Some rows have no size entry. The others give once, few or many, or a class for an expanded clone.

abundance: once; d_gene: TRBD1; j_gene: TRBJ1-5; v_gene: TRBV2; CDR3aa: CASSGTGGGQPQHF; CDR3nt: TGTGCCAGCAGTGGTACAGGGGGAGGTCAGCCCCAGCATTTT
abundance: .; d_gene: .; j_gene: TRBJ2-1; v_gene: TRBV7-9; CDR3aa: CASSLWPGGPHEQFF; CDR3nt: TGTGCCAGCAGCTTATGGCCTGGAGGACCCCATGAGCAGTTCTTC
abundance: .; d_gene: TRBD1; j_gene: TRBJ2-3; v_gene: TRBV6-6; CDR3aa: CASTSGTGLTDTQYF; CDR3nt: TGTGCCAGCACTTCCGGGACAGGGCTCACAGATACGCAGTATTTT
abundance: .; d_gene: .; j_gene: TRBJ2-1; v_gene: TRBV6-5; CDR3aa: CASRQGNEQFF; CDR3nt: TGTGCCAGCAGGCAGGGTAATGAGCAGTTCTTC
abundance: .; d_gene: .; j_gene: TRBJ1-6; v_gene: TRBV5-4; CDR3aa: CASSRVNSPLHF; CDR3nt: TGTGCCAGCAGCCGGGTGAATTCACCCCTCCACTTT
abundance: once; d_gene: .; j_gene: TRBJ1-2; v_gene: TRBV7-8; CDR3aa: CASSSWGGRGGGYTF; CDR3nt: TGTGCCAGCAGCTCCTGGGGCGGCCGGGGAGGTGGCTACACCTTC
abundance: .; d_gene: TRBD1; j_gene: TRBJ2-5; v_gene: TRBV5-5; CDR3aa: CASSLAWTGEETQYF; CDR3nt: TGTGCCAGCAGCTTGGCATGGACAGGGGAAGAGACCCAGTACTTC
abundance: .; d_gene: TRBD1; j_gene: TRBJ1-3; v_gene: TRBV19; CDR3aa: CASKPQGFGNTIYF; CDR3nt: TGTGCCAGTAAGCCACAGGGGTTCGGAAACACCATATATTTT
abundance: .; d_gene: TRBD2; j_gene: TRBJ2-1; v_gene: TRBV14; CDR3aa: CASSQGYWPGRDEQFF; CDR3nt: TGTGCCAGCAGCCAAGGATACTGGCCTGGGAGGGATGAGCAGTTCTTC
abundance: .; d_gene: .; j_gene: TRBJ2-6; v_gene: TRBV6-2/TRBV6-3; CDR3aa: CASSDQGFGANVLTF; CDR3nt: TGTGCCAGCAGTGATCAGGGCTTTGGGGCCAACGTCCTGACTTTC
abundance: .; d_gene: TRBD1; j_gene: TRBJ2-7; v_gene: TRBV27; CDR3aa: CASSWTGSSYEQYF; CDR3nt: TGTGCCAGCAGTTGGACAGGGAGCTCCTACGAGCAGTACTTC
abundance: .; d_gene: TRBD1; j_gene: TRBJ2-1; v_gene: TRBV6-5; CDR3aa: CASIQGSSYNEQFF; CDR3nt: TGTGCCAGCATACAGGGGAGCTCCTACAATGAGCAGTTCTTC
abundance: .; d_gene: .; j_gene: TRBJ2-7; v_gene: TRBV5-1; CDR3aa: CASSLAGGPILSYEQYF; CDR3nt: TGCGCCAGCAGCTTGGCCGGGGGGCCGATCCTCTCCTACGAGCAGTACTTC
abundance: .; d_gene: TRBD2; j_gene: TRBJ2-1; v_gene: TRBV27; CDR3aa: CASSFLAGVDNEQFF; CDR3nt: TGTGCCAGCAGTTTTCTAGCGGGGGTCGACAATGAGCAGTTCTTC
abundance: .; d_gene: .; j_gene: TRBJ2-5; v_gene: TRBV29-1; CDR3aa: CSGMGATENQETQYF; CDR3nt: TGCAGCGGCATGGGGGCGACAGAGAACCAAGAGACCCAGTACTTC
abundance: .; d_gene: TRBD1; j_gene: TRBJ1-1; v_gene: TRBV6-2/TRBV6-3; CDR3aa: CASSYLRTGGNTEAFF; CDR3nt: TGTGCCAGCAGTTACCTCCGGACAGGGGGTAACACTGAAGCTTTCTTT
abundance: .; d_gene: TRBD1; j_gene: TRBJ1-1; v_gene: TRBV5-1; CDR3aa: CASSPRYRGKMNTEAFF; CDR3nt: TGCGCCAGCAGCCCTCGATACAGGGGGAAAATGAACACTGAAGCTTTCTTT
abundance: .; d_gene: TRBD1; j_gene: TRBJ2-7; v_gene: TRBV5-5; CDR3aa: CASSLLAGGIYEQYF; CDR3nt: TGTGCCAGCAGCTTGCTGGCAGGGGGCATCTACGAGCAGTACTTC
abundance: once; d_gene: TRBD2; j_gene: TRBJ2-2; v_gene: TRBV2; CDR3aa: CASLLATGELFF; CDR3nt: TGTGCCAGCCTACTAGCGACCGGGGAGCTGTTTTTT
abundance: .; d_gene: TRBD1; j_gene: TRBJ1-6; v_gene: TRBV9; CDR3aa: CASSVVGDSNSPLHF; CDR3nt: TGTGCCAGCAGCGTAGTTGGGGACAGTAATTCACCCCTCCACTTT
abundance: .; d_gene: TRBD2; j_gene: TRBJ2-7; v_gene: TRBV7-2; CDR3aa: CASSSLAGANTFF; CDR3nt: TGTGCCAGCAGCTCTTTAGCGGGGGCAAATACCTTCTTC
abundance: few; d_gene: .; j_gene: TRBJ1-5; v_gene: TRBV6-1; CDR3aa: CASSELGGSNQPQHF; CDR3nt: TGTGCCAGCAGTGAATTGGGGGGGAGCAATCAGCCCCAGCATTTT
abundance: once; d_gene: TRBD2; j_gene: TRBJ2-1; v_gene: TRBV7-2; CDR3aa: CASSPQSRLAGRYNEQFF; CDR3nt: TGTGCCAGCAGCCCACAAAGCAGACTAGCGGGGAGATACAATGAGCAGTTCTTC
abundance: few; d_gene: .; j_gene: TRBJ1-6; v_gene: TRBV27; CDR3aa: CASSINVGSPLHF; CDR3nt: TGTGCCAGCAGTATTAACGTCGGGTCACCCCTCCACTTT
abundance: .; d_gene: .; j_gene: TRBJ1-1; v_gene: TRBV24-1; CDR3aa: CATSDSGDAEAFF; CDR3nt: TGTGCCACCAGTGATTCAGGGGACGCTGAAGCTTTCTTT
abundance: .; d_gene: .; j_gene: TRBJ2-6; v_gene: TRBV14; CDR3aa: CASSSRAGANVLTF; CDR3nt: TGTGCCAGCAGCTCCAGGGCTGGGGCCAACGTCCTGACTTTC
abundance: .; d_gene: TRBD1; j_gene: TRBJ2-3; v_gene: TRBV24-1; CDR3aa: CATRDRATDTQYF; CDR3nt: TGTGCCACCAGGGACAGGGCCACAGATACGCAGTATTTT
abundance: .; d_gene: TRBD1; j_gene: TRBJ2-7; v_gene: TRBV7-2; CDR3aa: CASSLGGTGVYEQYF; CDR3nt: TGTGCCAGCAGCTTGGGCGGGACAGGGGTCTACGAGCAGTACTTC
abundance: .; d_gene: .; j_gene: TRBJ2-7; v_gene: TRBV5-4; CDR3aa: CASSLVRWREYEQYF; CDR3nt: TGTGCCAGCAGCTTGGTAAGGTGGAGGGAATACGAGCAGTACTTC
abundance: .; d_gene: .; j_gene: TRBJ1-6; v_gene: TRBV6-2/TRBV6-3; CDR3aa: CASSPGQHNSPLHF; CDR3nt: TGTGCCAGCAGCCCCGGACAACATAATTCACCCCTCCACTTT
abundance: .; d_gene: .; j_gene: TRBJ2-7; v_gene: TRBV5-1; CDR3aa: CASSFDRDYEQYF; CDR3nt: TGCGCCAGCAGCTTCGACAGAGACTACGAGCAGTACTTC
abundance: .; d_gene: .; j_gene: TRBJ2-7; v_gene: TRBV5-4; CDR3aa: CASSSFESEQYF; CDR3nt: TGTGCCAGCAGCTCTTTCGAGTCCGAGCAGTACTTC
abundance: .; d_gene: .; j_gene: TRBJ2-3; v_gene: TRBV20-1; CDR3aa: CSARKPDTQYF; CDR3nt: TGCAGTGCTAGAAAGCCAGATACGCAGTATTTT
abundance: .; d_gene: .; j_gene: TRBJ1-5; v_gene: TRBV4-3; CDR3aa: CASSQGTASHQPQHF; CDR3nt: TGCGCCAGCAGCCAGGGCACCGCATCTCATCAGCCCCAGCATTTT
abundance: .; d_gene: .; j_gene: TRBJ1-5; v_gene: TRBV4-1; CDR3aa: CASSQVRYQGADQPQHF; CDR3nt: TGCGCCAGCAGCCAAGTGCGTTACCAAGGGGCCGATCAGCCCCAGCATTTT
abundance: .; d_gene: TRBD1; j_gene: TRBJ1-2; v_gene: TRBV6-5; CDR3aa: CASSYRTGSGGYTF; CDR3nt: TGTGCCAGCAGTTACCGGACAGGGTCAGGTGGCTACACCTTC
abundance: .; d_gene: TRBD2; j_gene: TRBJ2-3; v_gene: TRBV30; CDR3aa: CAWSPPTPLAGSTYF; CDR3nt: TGTGCCTGGAGTCCACCTACTCCACTAGCGGGGAGCACGTATTTT
abundance: .; d_gene: TRBD2; j_gene: TRBJ2-7; v_gene: TRBV5-1; CDR3aa: CASSRGLAGDYEQYF; CDR3nt: TGCGCCAGCAGCCGCGGACTAGCGGGGGACTACGAGCAGTACTTC
abundance: .; d_gene: .; j_gene: TRBJ2-7; v_gene: TRBV5-1; CDR3aa: CASSPVRGYEQYF; CDR3nt: TGCGCCAGCAGCCCAGTGAGGGGGTACGAGCAGTACTTC
abundance: .; d_gene: .; j_gene: TRBJ2-7; v_gene: TRBV6-5; CDR3aa: CASSFIGQKDSYEQYF; CDR3nt: TGTGCCAGCAGTTTTATTGGACAGAAGGATTCCTACGAGCAGTACTTC
abundance: .; d_gene: .; j_gene: TRBJ2-6; v_gene: TRBV19; CDR3aa: CASSSSHSGANVLTF; CDR3nt: TGTGCCAGTAGTAGTAGCCACTCTGGGGCCAACGTCCTGACTTTC
abundance: .; d_gene: .; j_gene: TRBJ2-1; v_gene: TRBV2; CDR3aa: CASRVTPVFF; CDR3nt: TGTGCCAGCAGAGTGACACCGGTGTTCTTC
abundance: .; d_gene: TRBD2; j_gene: TRBJ2-1; v_gene: TRBV3-1/TRBV3-2; CDR3aa: CASSQQLLAGGKGNEQFF; CDR3nt: TGTGCCAGCAGCCAACAACTCCTAGCGGGAGGGAAAGGAAATGAGCAGTTCTTC
abundance: .; d_gene: TRBD2; j_gene: TRBJ2-1; v_gene: TRBV5-4; CDR3aa: CASSFSLAAYNEQFF; CDR3nt: TGTGCCAGCAGCTTCTCACTAGCGGCCTACAATGAGCAGTTCTTC
abundance: .; d_gene: .; j_gene: TRBJ1-6; v_gene: TRBV29-1; CDR3aa: CSVRTGQFDSPLHF; CDR3nt: TGCAGCGTTAGAACTGGACAATTTGACTCACCCCTCCACTTT
abundance: .; d_gene: .; j_gene: TRBJ1-6; v_gene: TRBV9; CDR3aa: CASSGPDPGGWTSPLHF; CDR3nt: TGTGCCAGCAGCGGACCCGACCCGGGGGGTTGGACTTCACCCCTCCACTTT
abundance: .; d_gene: TRBD2; j_gene: TRBJ2-7; v_gene: TRBV7-2; CDR3aa: CASSPSSGTDFEQYF; CDR3nt: TGTGCCAGCAGCCCATCTAGCGGGACCGATTTCGAGCAGTACTTC
abundance: .; d_gene: TRBD1; j_gene: TRBJ2-1; v_gene: TRBV5-8; CDR3aa: CASTLGTGGLPEQFF; CDR3nt: TGTGCCAGCACCCTTGGGACAGGGGGCTTACCTGAGCAGTTCTTC
abundance: .; d_gene: TRBD1; j_gene: TRBJ2-1; v_gene: TRBV30; CDR3aa: CAWRPIDRAYNEQFF; CDR3nt: TGTGCCTGGAGACCTATAGACAGGGCGTACAATGAGCAGTTCTTC
abundance: .; d_gene: TRBD1; j_gene: TRBJ1-5; v_gene: TRBV6-5; CDR3aa: CASKQGARNQPQHF; CDR3nt: TGTGCCAGCAAGCAGGGGGCCCGCAATCAGCCCCAGCATTTT
abundance: .; d_gene: TRBD2; j_gene: TRBJ2-3; v_gene: TRBV5-4; CDR3aa: CAGGSGSTDTQYF; CDR3nt: TGTGCCGGCGGGAGCGGGAGTACAGATACGCAGTATTTT
abundance: few; d_gene: .; j_gene: TRBJ1-1; v_gene: TRBV30; CDR3aa: CAWSPTRTEAFF; CDR3nt: TGTGCCTGGAGTCCGACACGGACTGAAGCTTTCTTT
abundance: .; d_gene: .; j_gene: TRBJ1-4; v_gene: TRBV3-1/TRBV3-2; CDR3aa: CASSQLWTANEKLFF; CDR3nt: TGTGCCAGCAGCCAATTATGGACAGCTAATGAAAAACTGTTTTTT
abundance: .; d_gene: TRBD1; j_gene: TRBJ2-1; v_gene: TRBV10-3; CDR3aa: CAITMDRVYNEQFF; CDR3nt: TGTGCCATCACTATGGACAGGGTCTACAATGAGCAGTTCTTC
abundance: .; d_gene: TRBD2; j_gene: TRBJ2-1; v_gene: TRBV4-3; CDR3aa: CASSQDLSGGDYNEQFF; CDR3nt: TGCGCCAGCAGCCAAGATCTTAGCGGGGGGGATTACAATGAGCAGTTCTTC
abundance: .; d_gene: TRBD2; j_gene: TRBJ2-3; v_gene: TRBV5-4; CDR3aa: CASSSSIAGGRTDTQYF; CDR3nt: TGTGCCAGCAGCTCATCAATAGCGGGGGGGCGCACAGATACGCAGTATTTT
abundance: .; d_gene: TRBD2; j_gene: TRBJ2-2; v_gene: TRBV3-1/TRBV3-2; CDR3aa: CASSQGRAGGWTGELFF; CDR3nt: TGTGCCAGCAGCCAAGGGCGCGCGGGGGGATGGACCGGGGAGCTGTTTTTT